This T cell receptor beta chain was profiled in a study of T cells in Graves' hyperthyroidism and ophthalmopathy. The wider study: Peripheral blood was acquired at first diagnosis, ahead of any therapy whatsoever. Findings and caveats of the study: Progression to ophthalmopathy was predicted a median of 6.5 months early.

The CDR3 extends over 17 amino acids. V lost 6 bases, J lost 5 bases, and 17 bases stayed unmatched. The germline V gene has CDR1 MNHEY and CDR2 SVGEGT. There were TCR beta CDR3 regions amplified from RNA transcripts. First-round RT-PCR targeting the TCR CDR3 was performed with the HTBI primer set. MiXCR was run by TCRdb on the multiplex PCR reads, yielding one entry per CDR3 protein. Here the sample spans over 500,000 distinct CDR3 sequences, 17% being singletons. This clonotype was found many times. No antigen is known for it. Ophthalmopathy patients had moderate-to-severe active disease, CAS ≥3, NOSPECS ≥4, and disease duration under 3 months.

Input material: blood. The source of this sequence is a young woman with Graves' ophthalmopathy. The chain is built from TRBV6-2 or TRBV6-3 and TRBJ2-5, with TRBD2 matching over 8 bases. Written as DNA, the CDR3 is TGTGCCAGCAGATCTAGCGGGCGCTTCAGGTCTGGGGAGACCCAGTACTTC. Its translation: CASRSSGRFRSGETQYF.